This T cell receptor beta chain emerged from a study of TIL therapy for anti-PD-1-resistant metastatic lung cancer. Study information: Most patients had lung adenocarcinoma; a handful of tumors were EGFR-mutant, two ALK-rearranged; half smoked currently or formerly. Whole-study results and caveats: Many TIL product clones were absent from baseline tumor, suggesting clonal contraction.

The immunoSEQ assay was v3. Data came from immunoSEQ multiplex PCR; TCRdb stores just in-frame clones and leaves some out. The sample records more than 90,000 clones, roughly two thirds being singletons. In its sample, this clone was seen once. Its matching antigen is unknown. Documented time point: pre-treatment sample, taken before nivolumab and TIL therapy. Pleural nodules or supraclavicular lymph nodes made up most of the excised metastases sampled. Sequenced here: tumor tissue, sampled at baseline. The TCR originated in a person aged 30 to 80 with non-small cell lung cancer.

The CDR3 is CASSYVGGSTDTQYF. CDR3 DNA sequence: TGTGCCAGCAGTTACGTCGGCGGGAGCACAGATACGCAGTATTTT. The rearrangement uses TRBV6-2 or TRBV6-3 and TRBJ2-3, with TRBD2 as a possible D gene (5 bases). Trimming cost V 2 bases and J 0 bases, with 9 bases left between them. This CDR3 region has 15 residues. Per germline, CDR1 MNHEY and CDR2 SVGEGT.